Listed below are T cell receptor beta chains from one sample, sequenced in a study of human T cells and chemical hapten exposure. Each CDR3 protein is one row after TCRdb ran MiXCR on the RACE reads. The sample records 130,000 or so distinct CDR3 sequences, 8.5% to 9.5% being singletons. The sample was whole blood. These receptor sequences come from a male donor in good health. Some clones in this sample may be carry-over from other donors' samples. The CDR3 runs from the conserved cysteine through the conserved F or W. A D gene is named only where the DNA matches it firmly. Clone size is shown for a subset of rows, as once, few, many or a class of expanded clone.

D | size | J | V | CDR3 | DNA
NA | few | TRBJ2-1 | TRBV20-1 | CSARDLRGPLNNEQFF | TGCAGTGCTAGAGATTTGCGGGGGCCTCTAAACAATGAGCAGTTCTTC
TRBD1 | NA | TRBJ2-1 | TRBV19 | CASSTLGTGGYNEQFF | TGTGCCAGTAGTACCCTCGGGACAGGGGGCTACAATGAGCAGTTCTTC
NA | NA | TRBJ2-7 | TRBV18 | CSSSPDGSSYEQYF | TGTTCCAGCTCACCCGACGGGTCCTCCTACGAGCAGTACTTC
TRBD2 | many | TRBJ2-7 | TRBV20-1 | CSAGTSVYEQYF | TGCAGTGCTGGAACTAGCGTCTACGAGCAGTACTTC
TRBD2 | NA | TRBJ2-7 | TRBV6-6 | CASRGTSGGAGSYEQYF | TGTGCCAGCAGGGGGACTAGCGGGGGGGCCGGATCCTACGAGCAGTACTTC
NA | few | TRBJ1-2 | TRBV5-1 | CASSSEGQFADGYTF | TGCGCCAGCAGCTCCGAGGGGCAGTTTGCGGATGGCTACACCTTC
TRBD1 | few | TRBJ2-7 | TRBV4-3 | CASSQDTGGPYEQYF | TGCGCCAGCAGCCAAGATACAGGGGGCCCCTACGAGCAGTACTTC
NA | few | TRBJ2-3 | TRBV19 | CATRKSTDTQYF | TGTGCCACCCGGAAAAGCACAGATACGCAGTATTTT
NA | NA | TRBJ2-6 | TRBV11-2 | CASSIEIRTAGANVLTF | TGTGCCAGCAGCATAGAAATACGGACAGCTGGGGCCAACGTCCTGACTTTC
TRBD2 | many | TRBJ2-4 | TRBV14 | CASSPGLAGDLLAKNIQYF | TGTGCCAGCAGCCCTGGACTAGCGGGAGACCTTCTAGCCAAAAACATTCAGTACTTC
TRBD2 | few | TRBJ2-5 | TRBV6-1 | CASSKGLAGRQETQYF | TGTGCCAGCAGTAAAGGACTAGCGGGACGGCAAGAGACCCAGTACTTC